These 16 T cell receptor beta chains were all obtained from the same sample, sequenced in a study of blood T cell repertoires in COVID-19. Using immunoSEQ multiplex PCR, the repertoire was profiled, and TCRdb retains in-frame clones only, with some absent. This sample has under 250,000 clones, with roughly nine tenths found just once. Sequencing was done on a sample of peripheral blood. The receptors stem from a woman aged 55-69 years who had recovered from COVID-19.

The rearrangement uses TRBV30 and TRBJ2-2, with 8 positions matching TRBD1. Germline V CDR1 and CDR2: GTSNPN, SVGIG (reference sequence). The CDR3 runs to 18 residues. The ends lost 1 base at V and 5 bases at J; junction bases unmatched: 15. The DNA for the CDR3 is TGTGCCTGGAGTGCCCCCAGGGGGCGCGTCTTCGGGACCGGGGAGCTGTTTTTT. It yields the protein CAWSAPRGRVFGTGELFF.

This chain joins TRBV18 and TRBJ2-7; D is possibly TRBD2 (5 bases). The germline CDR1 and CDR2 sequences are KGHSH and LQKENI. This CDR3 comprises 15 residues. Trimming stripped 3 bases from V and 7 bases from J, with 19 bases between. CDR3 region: CASSPRGRSTGEQYF. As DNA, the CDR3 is TGTGCCAGCTCACCCCGGGGTCGGTCGACGGGGGAGCAGTACTTC.

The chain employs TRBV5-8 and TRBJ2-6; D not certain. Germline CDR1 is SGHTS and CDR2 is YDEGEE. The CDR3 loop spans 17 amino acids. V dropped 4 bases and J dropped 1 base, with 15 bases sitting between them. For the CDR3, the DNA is TGTGCCAGCAGCCCCCGAGCCAGGATTTCTGGGGCCAACGTCCTGACTTTC. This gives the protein CASSPRARISGANVLTF.

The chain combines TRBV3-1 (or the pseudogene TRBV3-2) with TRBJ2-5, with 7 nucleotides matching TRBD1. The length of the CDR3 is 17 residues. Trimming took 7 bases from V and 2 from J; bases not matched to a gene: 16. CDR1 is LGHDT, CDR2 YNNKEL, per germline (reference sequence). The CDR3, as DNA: TGTGCCAGCAACCCTAAACCTAGGGACAGCCTACAAGAGACCCAGTACTTC. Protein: CASNPKPRDSLQETQYF.

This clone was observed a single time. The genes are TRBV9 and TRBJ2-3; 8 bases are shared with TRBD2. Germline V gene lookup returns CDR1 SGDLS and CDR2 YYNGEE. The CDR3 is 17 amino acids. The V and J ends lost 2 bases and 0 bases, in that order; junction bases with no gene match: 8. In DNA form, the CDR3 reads TGTGCCAGCAGCGTTGGATACTTAGCGGGGAGCACAGATACGCAGTATTTT. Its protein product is CASSVGYLAGSTDTQYF.

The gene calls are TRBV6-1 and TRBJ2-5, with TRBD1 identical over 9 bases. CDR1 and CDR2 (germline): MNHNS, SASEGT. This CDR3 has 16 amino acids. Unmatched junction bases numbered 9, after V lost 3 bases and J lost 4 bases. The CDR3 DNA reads TGTGCCAGCAGTGAGGGGCCTGGGACAGGGCGAGAGACCCAGTACTTC. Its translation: CASSEGPGTGRETQYF.

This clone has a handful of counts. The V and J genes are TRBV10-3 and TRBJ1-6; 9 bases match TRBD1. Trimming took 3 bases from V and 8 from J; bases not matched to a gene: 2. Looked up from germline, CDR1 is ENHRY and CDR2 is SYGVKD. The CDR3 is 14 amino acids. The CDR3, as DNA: TGTGCCATCAGTGACGGGACAGGGTATTCACCCCTCCACTTT. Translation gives CAISDGTGYSPLHF.

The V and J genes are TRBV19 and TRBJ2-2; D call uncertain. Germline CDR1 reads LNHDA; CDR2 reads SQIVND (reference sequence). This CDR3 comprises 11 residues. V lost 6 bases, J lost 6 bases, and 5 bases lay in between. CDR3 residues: CASSPAGELFF. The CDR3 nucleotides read TGTGCCAGTAGCCCCGCCGGGGAGCTGTTTTTT.

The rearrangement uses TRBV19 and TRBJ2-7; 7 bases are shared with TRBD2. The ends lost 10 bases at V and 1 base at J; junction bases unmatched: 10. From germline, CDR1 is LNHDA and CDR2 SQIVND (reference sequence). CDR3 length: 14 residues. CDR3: CAKPLAGPSYEQYF. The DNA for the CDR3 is TGTGCCAAACCATTAGCGGGCCCATCCTACGAGCAGTACTTC. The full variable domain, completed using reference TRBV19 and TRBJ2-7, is DGGITQSPKYLFRKEGQNVTLSCEQNLNHDAMYWYRQDPGQGLRLIYYSQIVNDFQKGDIAEGYSVSREKKESFPLTVTSAQKNPTAFYLCAKPLAGPSYEQYFGPGTRLTVT.

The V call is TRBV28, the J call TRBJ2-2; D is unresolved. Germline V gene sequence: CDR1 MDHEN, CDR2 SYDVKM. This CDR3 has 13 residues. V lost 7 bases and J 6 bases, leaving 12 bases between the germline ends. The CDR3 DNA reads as TGTGCCAGCACCAAGAGACTCCCCGGGGAGCTGTTTTTT. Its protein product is CASTKRLPGELFF.

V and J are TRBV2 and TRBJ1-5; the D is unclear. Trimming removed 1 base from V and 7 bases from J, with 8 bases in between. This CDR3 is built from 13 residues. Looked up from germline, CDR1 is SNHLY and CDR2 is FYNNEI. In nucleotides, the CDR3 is TGTGCCAGCAGTGAAGGTATCGGGCAGCCCCAGCATTTT. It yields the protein CASSEGIGQPQHF.

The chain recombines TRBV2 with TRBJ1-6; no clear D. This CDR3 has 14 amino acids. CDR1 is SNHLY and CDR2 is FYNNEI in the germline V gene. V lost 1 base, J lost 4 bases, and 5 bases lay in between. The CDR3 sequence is CASSEDSYNSPLHF. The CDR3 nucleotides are TGTGCCAGCAGTGAAGACAGTTATAATTCACCCCTCCACTTT.

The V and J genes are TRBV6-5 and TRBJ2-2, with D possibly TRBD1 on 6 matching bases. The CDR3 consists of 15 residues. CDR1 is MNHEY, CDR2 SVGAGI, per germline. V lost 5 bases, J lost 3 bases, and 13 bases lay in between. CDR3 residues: CASSRDTRDTGELFF. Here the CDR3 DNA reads TGTGCCAGCAGTCGGGACACTAGGGACACCGGGGAGCTGTTTTTT.

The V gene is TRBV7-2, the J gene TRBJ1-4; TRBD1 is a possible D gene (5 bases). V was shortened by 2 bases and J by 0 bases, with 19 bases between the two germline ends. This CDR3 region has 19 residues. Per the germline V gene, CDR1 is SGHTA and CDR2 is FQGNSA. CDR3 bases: TGTGCCAGCAGCTTAAAAGGGGATCCTCGTTTTGCAACTAATGAAAAACTGTTTTTT. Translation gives CASSLKGDPRFATNEKLFF. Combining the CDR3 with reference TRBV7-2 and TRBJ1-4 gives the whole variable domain GAGVSQSPSNKVTEKGKDVELRCDPISGHTALYWYRQSLGQGLEFLIYFQGNSAPDKSGLPSDRFSAERTGGSVSTLTIQRTQQEDSAVYLCASSLKGDPRFATNEKLFFGSGTQLSVL.

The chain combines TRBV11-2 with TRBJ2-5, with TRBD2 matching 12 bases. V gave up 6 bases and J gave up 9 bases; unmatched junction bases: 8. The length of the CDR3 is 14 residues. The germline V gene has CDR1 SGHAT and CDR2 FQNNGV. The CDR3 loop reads CASRPTSGGWAQYF. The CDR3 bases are TGTGCCAGCAGACCGACTAGCGGGGGCTGGGCCCAGTACTTC.

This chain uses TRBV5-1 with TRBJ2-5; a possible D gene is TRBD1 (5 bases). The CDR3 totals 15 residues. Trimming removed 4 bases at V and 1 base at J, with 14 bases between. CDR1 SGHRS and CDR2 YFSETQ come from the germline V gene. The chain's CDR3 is CASSPPLDSQETQYF. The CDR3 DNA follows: TGCGCCAGCAGCCCCCCTTTAGACAGCCAAGAGACCCAGTACTTC.